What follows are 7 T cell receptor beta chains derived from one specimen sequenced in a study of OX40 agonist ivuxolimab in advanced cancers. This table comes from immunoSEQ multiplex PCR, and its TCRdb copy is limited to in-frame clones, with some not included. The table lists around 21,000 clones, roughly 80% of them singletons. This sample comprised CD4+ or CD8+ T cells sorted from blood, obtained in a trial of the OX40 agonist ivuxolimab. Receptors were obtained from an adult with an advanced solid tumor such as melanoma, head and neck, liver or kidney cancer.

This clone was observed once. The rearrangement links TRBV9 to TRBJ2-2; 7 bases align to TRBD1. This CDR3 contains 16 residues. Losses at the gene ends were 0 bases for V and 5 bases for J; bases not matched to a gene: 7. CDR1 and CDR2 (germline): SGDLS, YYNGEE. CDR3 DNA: TGTGCCAGCAGCGTAGCACAGGGGAGATGGACCGGGGAGCTGTTTTTT. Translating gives CASSVAQGRWTGELFF. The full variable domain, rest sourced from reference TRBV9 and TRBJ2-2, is DSGVTQTPKHLITATGQRVTLRCSPRSGDLSVYWYQQSLDQGLQFLIQYYNGEERAKGNILERFSAQQFPDLHSELNLSSLELGDSALYFCASSVAQGRWTGELFFGEGSRLTVL.

The CDR3 sequence is CASSLAGNRDQPQHF. As DNA, the CDR3 is TGTGCCAGCAGCTTAGCCGGGAACCGGGATCAGCCCCAGCATTTT. This rearrangement joins TRBV7-8 to TRBJ1-5; D remains ambiguous. Trimming stripped 0 bases from V and 5 bases from J, with 11 bases between. This CDR3 comprises 15 residues. Germline lookup yields CDR1 SGHVS and CDR2 FQNEAQ. Complete variable domain (other parts from reference TRBV7-8 and TRBJ1-5): GAGVSQSPRYKVAKRGQDVALRCDPISGHVSLFWYQQALGQGPEFLTYFQNEAQLDKSGLPSDRFFAERPEGSVSTLKIQRTQQEDSAVYLCASSLAGNRDQPQHFGDGTRLSIL.

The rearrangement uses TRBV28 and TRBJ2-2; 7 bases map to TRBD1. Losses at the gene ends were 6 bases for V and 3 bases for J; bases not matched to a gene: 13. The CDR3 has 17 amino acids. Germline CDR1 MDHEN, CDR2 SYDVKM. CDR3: CASSPSVGGKDTGELFF. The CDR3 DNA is TGTGCCAGCAGCCCATCGGTAGGGGGCAAGGACACCGGGGAGCTGTTTTTT.

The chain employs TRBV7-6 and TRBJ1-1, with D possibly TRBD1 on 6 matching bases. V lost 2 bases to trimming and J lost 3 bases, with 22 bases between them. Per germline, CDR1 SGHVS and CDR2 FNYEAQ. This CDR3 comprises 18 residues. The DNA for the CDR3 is TGTGCCAGCAGCTTATCGGTGGGCGGAGGGGGGGTGGACACTGAAGCTTTCTTT. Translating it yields CASSLSVGGGGVDTEAFF.

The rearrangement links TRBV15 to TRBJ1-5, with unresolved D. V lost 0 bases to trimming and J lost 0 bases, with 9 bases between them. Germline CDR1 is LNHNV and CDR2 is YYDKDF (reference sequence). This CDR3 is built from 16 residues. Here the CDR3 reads CATSRERGNSNQPQHF. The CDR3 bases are TGTGCCACCAGCAGAGAGAGAGGGAATAGCAATCAGCCCCAGCATTTT. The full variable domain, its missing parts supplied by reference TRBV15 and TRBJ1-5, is DAMVIQNPRYQVTQFGKPVTLSCSQTLNHNVMYWYQQKSSQAPKLLFHYYDKDFNNEADTPDNFQSRRPNTSFCFLDIRSPGLGDTAMYLCATSRERGNSNQPQHFGDGTRLSIL.

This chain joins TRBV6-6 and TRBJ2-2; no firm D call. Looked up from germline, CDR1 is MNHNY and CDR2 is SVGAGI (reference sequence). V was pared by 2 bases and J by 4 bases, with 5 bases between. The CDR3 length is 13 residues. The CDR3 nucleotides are TGTGCCAGCAGTTACACCATCACCGGGGAGCTGTTTTTT. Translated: CASSYTITGELFF.

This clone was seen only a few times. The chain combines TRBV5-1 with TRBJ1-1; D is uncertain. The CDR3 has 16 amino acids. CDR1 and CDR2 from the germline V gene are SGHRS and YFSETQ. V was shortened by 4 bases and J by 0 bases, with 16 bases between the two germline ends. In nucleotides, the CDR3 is TGCGCCAGCAGCCCATGGGCGACCTTCATGAACACTGAAGCTTTCTTT. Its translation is CASSPWATFMNTEAFF.